The 22 T cell receptor beta chains in this list originate from one sample, sequenced in a study of cytomegalovirus exposure and HLA in healthy donors. The PCR ran on 60 Vbeta and 13 Jbeta primers. Produced via immunoSEQ multiplex PCR; TCRdb's table is partial and in-frame only. This table holds roughly 150,000 clones, roughly 70% found once. The sample taken for sequencing was PBMCs. These receptor sequences come from a man aged 55 to 70 in good health and CMV-seronegative.

This clone was recorded only once. In DNA form, the CDR3 reads TGTGCCAGCTCACCCGGACAGGGAAATGAAAAACTGTTTTTT. Its protein is CASSPGQGNEKLFF. The rearrangement uses TRBV18 and TRBJ1-4; 8 bases fit TRBD1. The CDR3 extends over 14 amino acids. V gave up 3 bases and J gave up 5 bases; unmatched junction bases: 2. CDR1 is KGHSH, CDR2 LQKENI, per germline.

This clone appeared a single time. The genes are TRBV6-5 and TRBJ1-1, with 7 nucleotides matching TRBD1. This CDR3 is 15 amino acids long. The junction had 6 bases not matched to a gene; V was cut back by 4 bases and J by 1 base. Germline V gene lookup returns CDR1 MNHEY and CDR2 SVGAGI. In nucleotides, the CDR3 is TGTGCCAGCAGTTCTTGGAACAGGGGGAACACTGAAGCTTTCTTT. Its translation: CASSSWNRGNTEAFF.

This clone turned up a few times. The rearrangement joins TRBV18 to TRBJ1-4; 7 bases line up with TRBD1. The CDR3 totals 15 residues. J was trimmed by 8 bases and V by 2 bases; bases with no gene match: 8. Germline CDR1 KGHSH, CDR2 LQKENI. The CDR3 protein is CASSPIRDSLEKLFF. DNA of the CDR3: TGTGCCAGCTCACCAATTCGGGACAGCTTAGAAAAACTGTTTTTT.

The chain carries TRBV5-1 and TRBJ2-5; 10 positions match TRBD2. The J call could be wrong; TRBJ2-7 is a better fit for the DNA end. The CDR3 loop spans 17 amino acids. Germline-derived CDR1 and CDR2 are SGHRS and YFSETQ. The CDR3 DNA reads as TGCGCCAGCAGCTTACGGACTAGCGGCGGACTTTCCTACGAGCAGTACTTC. Amino acid sequence: CASSLRTSGGLSYEQYF.

This clone appeared a few times. This chain uses TRBV29-1 with TRBJ1-2, with no clear D. CDR3 length: 12 amino acids. With 4 bases removed from V and 2 bases from J, the gap between germline ends came to 8 bases. Germline V gene data show CDR1 as SQVTM and CDR2 as ANQGSEA. This CDR3 reads CSVGPENYGYTF. The CDR3 region has the DNA TGCAGCGTTGGTCCAGAAAACTATGGCTACACCTTC. Full variable domain (outside the CDR3, taken from reference TRBV29-1 and TRBJ1-2): SAVISQKPSRDICQRGTSLTIQCQVDSQVTMMFWYRQQPGQSLTLIATANQGSEATYESGFVIDKFPISRPNLTFSTLTVSNMSPEDSSIYLCSVGPENYGYTFGSGTRLTVV.

This chain uses TRBV27 with TRBJ1-3, with 9 positions matching TRBD1. Trimming removed 9 bases from V and 0 bases from J; junction bases left unmatched: 12. CDR3 length equals 17 residues. The germline CDR1 and CDR2 sequences are MNHEY and SMNVEV (reference sequence). The DNA for the CDR3 is TGTGCCAGTCCGAAGGGACAGGGCCTTAACTCTGGAAACACCATATATTTT. Encoded protein: CASPKGQGLNSGNTIYF.

The chain joins TRBV28 to TRBJ1-5; no definite D call. Germline V lookup: CDR1 MDHEN, CDR2 SYDVKM. The CDR3 has 13 residues. V was trimmed by 7 bases and J by 11 bases, leaving 18 bases between them. CDR3 coding DNA: TGTGCCAGCACCCTAGCGGCGGGTAGTACCCAGCATTTT. Its translation: CASTLAAGSTQHF.

The J gene is TRBJ2-2, the V gene TRBV10-3; 9 positions agree with TRBD2. J was trimmed by 7 bases and V by 4 bases; bases with no gene match: 10. CDR1 is ENHRY and CDR2 is SYGVKD in the germline V gene. This CDR3 region has 16 residues. The CDR3 DNA sequence: TGTGCCATCAGTGCCTATAGCGGGAGAACGGGCGGGGAGCTGTTTTTT. It yields the protein CAISAYSGRTGGELFF.

In DNA, the CDR3 is TGTGCCAGTAGTCCTAGGACAGGGGAATTCGGCTATGGCTACACCTTC. It yields the protein CASSPRTGEFGYGYTF. The V gene is TRBV19, the J gene TRBJ1-2; TRBD1 aligns across 9 bases. The CDR3 has 16 amino acids. CDR1 is LNHDA and CDR2 is SQIVND in the germline V gene (reference sequence). The V segment lost 5 bases and the J segment 4 bases; nucleotides outside the gene matches: 11.

This clone was observed once. V is TRBV6-7 and J is TRBJ2-7; no firm D call. TRBV6-7 is treated as an ORF (open reading frame) with a function not yet certain. The CDR3 consists of 16 residues. Trimming took off 3 bases at V and 0 bases at J, with 15 bases between the two ends. The CDR3 loop is CASSYISDIHSYEQYF. DNA for the CDR3: TGTGCCAGCAGTTATATCTCCGACATACACTCCTACGAGCAGTACTTC.

This clone showed up just a few times. The chain carries TRBV19 and TRBJ2-1; 13 bases fit TRBD2. J lost 7 bases, V lost 5 bases, and 11 bases had no gene match. The germline V gene has CDR1 LNHDA and CDR2 SQIVND (reference sequence). The CDR3 consists of 17 residues. CDR3 residues: CASSPGLAGVRLNEQFF. The CDR3 region has the DNA TGTGCCAGTAGTCCCGGACTAGCGGGAGTACGTTTGAATGAGCAGTTCTTC.

The V gene is TRBV28, the J gene TRBJ2-2, with a weak D call TRBD1 (5 bases). V lost 5 bases, J lost 1 base, and 8 bases lay in between. This CDR3 contains 14 residues. From germline, CDR1 is MDHEN and CDR2 SYDVKM. CDR3 sequence: CASSVTGNTGELFF. CDR3 DNA: TGTGCCAGCAGTGTCACAGGGAACACCGGGGAGCTGTTTTTT.

The gene calls are TRBV29-1 and TRBJ2-7, with 9 positions matching TRBD2. Germline assignment: CDR1 SQVTM and CDR2 ANQGSEA. V shed 6 bases and J 2 bases; nucleotides not matched to a gene: 8. The CDR3 has 14 amino acids. The CDR3 loop is CSVISGSLPYEQYF. The CDR3 DNA sequence: TGCAGCGTCATTAGCGGGAGCCTTCCCTACGAGCAGTACTTC.

The chain carries TRBV9 and TRBJ2-2; D perhaps matches TRBD2 (6 bases). Trimming took 0 bases from V and 6 from J, leaving 12 bases between them. The CDR3 is 15 residues long. Germline-derived CDR1 and CDR2 are SGDLS and YYNGEE. This CDR3 reads CASSVVVGGAGELFF. The DNA of the CDR3 is TGTGCCAGCAGCGTAGTGGTGGGAGGTGCCGGGGAGCTGTTTTTT.

This sequence joins TRBV11-1 and TRBJ2-7; maybe TRBD1 (6 bases). Trimming took 6 bases from V and 0 from J, leaving 12 bases between them. The CDR3 runs 14 residues. From germline, CDR1 is SGHAT and CDR2 FQDESV (reference sequence). The CDR3: CASRPDRFSYEQYF. The CDR3 DNA sequence: TGTGCCAGCAGACCAGACAGGTTCTCCTACGAGCAGTACTTC.

The chain has TRBV27 and TRBJ2-7; D call uncertain. Looked up from germline, CDR1 is MNHEY and CDR2 is SMNVEV (reference sequence). Trimming pared 10 bases from V and 4 bases from J, leaving 11 bases between. The CDR3 covers 11 residues. This chain's CDR3 is CATRSRYEQYF. The CDR3 nucleotides read TGTGCCACTCGGTCCCGGTACGAGCAGTACTTC.

The rearrangement uses TRBV14 and TRBJ1-2; possibly TRBD1 for D (6 bases). V lost 0 bases and J lost 7, with 18 bases in between. This CDR3 has 16 amino acids. Germline V CDR1 and CDR2: SGHDN, FVKESK. CDR3 in amino acids: CASSQEGPVQGLGYTF. For the CDR3, the DNA is TGTGCCAGCAGCCAAGAGGGCCCCGTACAGGGTCTTGGCTACACCTTC.

The chain is built from TRBV30 and TRBJ1-3; maybe TRBD1 (6 bases). The CDR3 runs 14 residues. Trimming took off 0 bases at V and 4 bases at J, with 10 bases between the two ends. CDR1 and CDR2 (germline): GTSNPN, SVGIG (reference sequence). The CDR3 reads CAWSVGGWGNTIYF. CDR3 bases: TGTGCCTGGAGTGTAGGGGGATGGGGAAACACCATATATTTT.

The chain links TRBV5-1 to TRBJ2-7, with 9 nucleotides matching TRBD2. The V gene end was trimmed by 0 bases and the J gene end by 5 bases; junction bases not matched to a gene: 6. The CDR3 has 15 residues. The V gene's germline CDR1 is SGHRS and CDR2 YFSETQ. The CDR3 protein is CASSLVASGNNEQYF. The DNA of the CDR3 is TGCGCCAGCAGCTTGGTTGCTAGCGGGAATAACGAGCAGTACTTC.

The V call is TRBV7-3, the J call TRBJ2-1, with 8 bases that match TRBD2. The CDR3 covers 16 residues. CDR1 is SGHTA, CDR2 FQGTGA, per germline. V shed 5 bases and J 5 bases; nucleotides not matched to a gene: 11. The CDR3 sequence is CASSPSSGSGNNEQFF. The CDR3 DNA sequence: TGTGCCAGCAGCCCATCAAGCGGGAGTGGTAACAATGAGCAGTTCTTC.

The chain employs TRBV5-8 and TRBJ1-1; D remains ambiguous. CDR1 and CDR2 from the germline V gene are SGHTS and YDEGEE. The CDR3 spans 14 residues. Trimming removed 0 bases at V and 5 bases at J, with 11 bases between. The CDR3 sequence is CASSLGIGGTEAFF. DNA for the CDR3: TGTGCCAGCAGCTTGGGCATCGGAGGGACTGAAGCTTTCTTT.

This clone was picked up one time. The genes are TRBV15 and TRBJ2-3, with TRBD1 identical over 9 bases. The CDR3 is made up of 14 amino acids. The germline gives CDR1 LNHNV, CDR2 YYDKDF (reference sequence). J was trimmed by 1 base and V by 5 bases; bases with no gene match: 1. CDR3 amino acids: CATSWTGGTDTQYF. The DNA of the CDR3 is TGTGCCACCAGCTGGACAGGGGGCACAGATACGCAGTATTTT. The full variable domain, completed using reference TRBV15 and TRBJ2-3, is DAMVIQNPRYQVTQFGKPVTLSCSQTLNHNVMYWYQQKSSQAPKLLFHYYDKDFNNEADTPDNFQSRRPNTSFCFLDIRSPGLGDTAMYLCATSWTGGTDTQYFGPGTRLTVL.